This T cell receptor beta chain was profiled in a study of T cells after yellow fever vaccination. Study-wide points: In FACS-sorted repertoires, abundant clonotypes from the bulk population could appear as contaminants.

A single record per CDR3 protein comes from TCRdb applying MiXCR to the 5' RACE reads. The sample carries 350,000 or so distinct CDR3 sequences, roughly 8.3% recorded once. V dropped 4 bases and J dropped 2 bases, with 3 bases sitting between them. The germline gives CDR1 LGHNT, CDR2 FRNRAP. The CDR3 sequence is 11 residues long. This clonotype was counted a few times. Its antigen is currently unknown. The material sequenced was PBMCs, taken 35 to 50 days after the first yellow fever vaccination. This TCR derives from a man between 18 and 35 years old who received the YFV17D yellow fever vaccine. This rearrangement joins TRBV12-5 to TRBJ2-7; D not certain. CDR3 sequence (DNA): TGTGCTAGTGGTTCGGCCTACGAGCAGTACGTC. Its protein is CASGSAYEQYV.